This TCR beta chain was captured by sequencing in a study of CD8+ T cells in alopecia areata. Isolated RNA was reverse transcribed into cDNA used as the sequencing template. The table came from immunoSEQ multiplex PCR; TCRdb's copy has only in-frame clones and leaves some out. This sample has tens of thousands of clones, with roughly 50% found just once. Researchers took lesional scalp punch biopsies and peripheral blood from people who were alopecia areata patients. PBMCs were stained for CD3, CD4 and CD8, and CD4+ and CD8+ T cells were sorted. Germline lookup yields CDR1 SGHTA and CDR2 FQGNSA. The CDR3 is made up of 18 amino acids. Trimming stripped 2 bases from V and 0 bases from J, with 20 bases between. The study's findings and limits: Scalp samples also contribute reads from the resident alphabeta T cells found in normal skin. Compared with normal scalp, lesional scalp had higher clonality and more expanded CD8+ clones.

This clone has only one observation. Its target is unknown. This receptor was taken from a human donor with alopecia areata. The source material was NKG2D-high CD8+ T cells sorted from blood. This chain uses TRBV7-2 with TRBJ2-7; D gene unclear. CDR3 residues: CASSLNQLGDPLSYEQYF. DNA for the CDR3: TGTGCCAGCAGCTTAAATCAACTTGGGGATCCCCTCTCCTACGAGCAGTACTTC.